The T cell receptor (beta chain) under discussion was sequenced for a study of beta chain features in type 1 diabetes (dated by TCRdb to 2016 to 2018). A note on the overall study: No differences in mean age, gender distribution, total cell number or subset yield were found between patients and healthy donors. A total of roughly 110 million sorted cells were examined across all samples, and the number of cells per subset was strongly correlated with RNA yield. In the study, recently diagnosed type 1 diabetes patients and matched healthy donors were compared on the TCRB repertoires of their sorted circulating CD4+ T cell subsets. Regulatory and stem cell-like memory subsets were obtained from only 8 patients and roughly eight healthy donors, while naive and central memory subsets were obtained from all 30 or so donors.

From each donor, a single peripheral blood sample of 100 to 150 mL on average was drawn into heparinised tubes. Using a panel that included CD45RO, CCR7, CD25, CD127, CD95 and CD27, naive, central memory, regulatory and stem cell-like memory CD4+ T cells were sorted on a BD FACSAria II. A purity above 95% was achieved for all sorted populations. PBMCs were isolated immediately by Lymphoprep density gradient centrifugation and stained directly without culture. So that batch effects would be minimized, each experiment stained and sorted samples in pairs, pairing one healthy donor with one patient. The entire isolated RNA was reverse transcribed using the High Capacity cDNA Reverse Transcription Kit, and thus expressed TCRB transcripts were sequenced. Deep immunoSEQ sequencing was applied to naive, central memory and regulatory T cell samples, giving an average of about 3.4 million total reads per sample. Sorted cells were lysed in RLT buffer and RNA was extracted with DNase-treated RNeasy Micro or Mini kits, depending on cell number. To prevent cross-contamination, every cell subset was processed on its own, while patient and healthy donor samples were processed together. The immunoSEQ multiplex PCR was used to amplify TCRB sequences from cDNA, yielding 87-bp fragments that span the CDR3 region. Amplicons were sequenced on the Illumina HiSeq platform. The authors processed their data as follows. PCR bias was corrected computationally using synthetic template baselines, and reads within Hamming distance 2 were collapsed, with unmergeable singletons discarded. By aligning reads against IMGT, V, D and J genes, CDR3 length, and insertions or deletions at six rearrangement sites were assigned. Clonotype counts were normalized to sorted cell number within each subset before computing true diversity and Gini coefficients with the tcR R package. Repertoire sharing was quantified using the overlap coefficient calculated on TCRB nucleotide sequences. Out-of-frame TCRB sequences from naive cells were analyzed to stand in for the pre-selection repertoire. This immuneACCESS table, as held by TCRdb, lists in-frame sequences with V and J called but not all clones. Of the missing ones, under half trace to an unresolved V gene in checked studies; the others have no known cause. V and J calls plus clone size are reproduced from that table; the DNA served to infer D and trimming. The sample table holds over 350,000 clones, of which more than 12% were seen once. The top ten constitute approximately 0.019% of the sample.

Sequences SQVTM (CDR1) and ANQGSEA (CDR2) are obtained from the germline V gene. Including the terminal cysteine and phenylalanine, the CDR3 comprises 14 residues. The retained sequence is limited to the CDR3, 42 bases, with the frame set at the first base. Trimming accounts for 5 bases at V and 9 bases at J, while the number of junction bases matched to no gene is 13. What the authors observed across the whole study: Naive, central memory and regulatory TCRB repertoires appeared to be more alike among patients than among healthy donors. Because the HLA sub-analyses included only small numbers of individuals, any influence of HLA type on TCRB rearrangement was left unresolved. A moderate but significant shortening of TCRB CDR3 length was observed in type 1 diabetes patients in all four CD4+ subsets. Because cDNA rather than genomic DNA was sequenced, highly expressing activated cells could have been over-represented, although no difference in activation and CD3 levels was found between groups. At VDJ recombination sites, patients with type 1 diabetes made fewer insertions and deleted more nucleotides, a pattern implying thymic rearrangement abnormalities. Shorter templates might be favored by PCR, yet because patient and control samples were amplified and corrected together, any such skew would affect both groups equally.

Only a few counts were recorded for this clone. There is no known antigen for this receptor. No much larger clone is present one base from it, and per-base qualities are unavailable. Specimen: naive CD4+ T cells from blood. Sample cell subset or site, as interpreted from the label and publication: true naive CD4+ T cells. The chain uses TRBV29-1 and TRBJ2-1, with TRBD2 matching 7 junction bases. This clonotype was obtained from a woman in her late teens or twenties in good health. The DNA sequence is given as TGCAGCGTTTTGGTACTAGACATAGCGGGTGAGCAGTTCTTC. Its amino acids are CSVLVLDIAGEQFF.